This TCR beta chain stems from a study of vaccination and CD4 T cells after COVID-19. Study as a whole: Convalescent individuals numbered four females and six males, two being Hispanic. Collection of post-COVID samples occurred a median about 100 days after diagnosis, spanning a range of 35 to 161.

At the Johns Hopkins FTIC core, DNA taken from cultured CD4+ T cells was sequenced by way of the Oncomine TCR Beta short-read assay. TCRdb re-called the PCR reads with MiXCR, one entry per CDR3 protein. This sample yields about 15,000 distinct CDR3 sequences, of which roughly 22% are seen a single time; 12% belongs to the top ten. As to this clonotype: The antigen remains unidentified.

Study results and caveats: Convalescent patients' vaccine-specific clones were spike mono-reactive in 304 of 307 cases. Among those convalescent, a median roughly 90% of reactive clones emerged solely post-vaccination.

Treatment in this sample: 10-day PBMC culture with coronavirus spike peptide pools or control peptides (ViraFEST assay). This CDR3 is built from 17 residues. V lost 5 bases and J lost 6; bases outside the gene matches: 14. From germline, CDR1 is SGHTA and CDR2 FQGNSA. The sample consisted of CD4+ T cells from blood, cultured in vitro, taken before SARS-CoV-2 vaccination. This TCR derives from a human donor who received a COVID-19 vaccine. The rearrangement uses TRBV7-2 and TRBJ2-2, with 8 bases aligning to TRBD2. CDR3 nucleotide sequence: TGTGCCAGCAGCGTGAAGCGGGGGCACATCGCCGCCGGGGAGCTGTTTTTT. Protein: CASSVKRGHIAAGELFF.